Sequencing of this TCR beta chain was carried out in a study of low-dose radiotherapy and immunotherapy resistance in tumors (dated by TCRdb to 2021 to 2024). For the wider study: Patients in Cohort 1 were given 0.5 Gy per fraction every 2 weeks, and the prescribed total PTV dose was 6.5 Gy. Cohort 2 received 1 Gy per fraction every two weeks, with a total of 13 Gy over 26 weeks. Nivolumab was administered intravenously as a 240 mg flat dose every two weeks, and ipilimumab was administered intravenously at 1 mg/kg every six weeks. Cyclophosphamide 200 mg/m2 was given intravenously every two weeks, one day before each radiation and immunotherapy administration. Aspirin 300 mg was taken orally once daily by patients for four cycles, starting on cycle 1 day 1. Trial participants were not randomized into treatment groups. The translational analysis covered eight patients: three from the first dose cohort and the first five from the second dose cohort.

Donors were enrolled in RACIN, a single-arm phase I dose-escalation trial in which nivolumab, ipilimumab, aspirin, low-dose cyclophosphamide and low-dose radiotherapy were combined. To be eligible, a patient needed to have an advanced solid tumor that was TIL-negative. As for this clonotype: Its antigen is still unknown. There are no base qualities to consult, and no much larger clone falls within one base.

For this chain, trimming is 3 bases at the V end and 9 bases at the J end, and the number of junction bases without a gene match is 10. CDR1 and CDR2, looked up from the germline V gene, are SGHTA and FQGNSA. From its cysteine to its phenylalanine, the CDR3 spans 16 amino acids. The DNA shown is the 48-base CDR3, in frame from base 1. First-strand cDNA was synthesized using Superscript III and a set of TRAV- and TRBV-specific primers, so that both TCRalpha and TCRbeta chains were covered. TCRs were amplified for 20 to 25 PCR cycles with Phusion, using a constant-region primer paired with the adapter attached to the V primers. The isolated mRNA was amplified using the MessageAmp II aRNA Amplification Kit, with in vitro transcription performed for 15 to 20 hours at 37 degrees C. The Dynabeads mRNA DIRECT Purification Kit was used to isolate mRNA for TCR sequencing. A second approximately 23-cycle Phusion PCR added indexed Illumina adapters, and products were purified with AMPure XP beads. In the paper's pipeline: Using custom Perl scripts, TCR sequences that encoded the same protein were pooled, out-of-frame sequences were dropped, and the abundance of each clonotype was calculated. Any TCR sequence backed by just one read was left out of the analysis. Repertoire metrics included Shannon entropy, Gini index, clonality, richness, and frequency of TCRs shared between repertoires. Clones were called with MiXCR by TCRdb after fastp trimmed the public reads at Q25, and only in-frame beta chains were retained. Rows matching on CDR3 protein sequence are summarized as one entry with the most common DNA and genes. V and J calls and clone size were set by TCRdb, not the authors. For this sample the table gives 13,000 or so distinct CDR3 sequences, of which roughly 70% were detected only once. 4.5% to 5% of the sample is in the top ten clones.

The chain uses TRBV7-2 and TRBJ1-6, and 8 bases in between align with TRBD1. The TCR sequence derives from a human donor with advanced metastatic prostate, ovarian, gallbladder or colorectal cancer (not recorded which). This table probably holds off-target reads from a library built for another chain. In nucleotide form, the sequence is TGTGCCAGCAGCTTCAGGGGGCCCCAACCTGGTTCACCCCTCCACTTT. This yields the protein CASSFRGPQPGSPLHF.